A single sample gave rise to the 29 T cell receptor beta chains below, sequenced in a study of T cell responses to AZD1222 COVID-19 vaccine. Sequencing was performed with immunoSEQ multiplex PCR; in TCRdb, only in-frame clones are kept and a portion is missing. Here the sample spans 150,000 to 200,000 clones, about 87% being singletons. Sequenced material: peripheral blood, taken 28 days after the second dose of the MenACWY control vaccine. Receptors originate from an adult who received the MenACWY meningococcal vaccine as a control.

In DNA, the CDR3 is TGTGCCAGCAGCCTGGACAGGGCCCCCTATGGCTACACCTTC. Translation: CASSLDRAPYGYTF. V is TRBV11-2 and J is TRBJ1-2; TRBD1 agrees at 8 bases. The CDR3 length is 14 residues. The V segment lost 5 bases and the J segment 4 bases; nucleotides outside the gene matches: 6. From germline, CDR1 is SGHAT and CDR2 FQNNGV.

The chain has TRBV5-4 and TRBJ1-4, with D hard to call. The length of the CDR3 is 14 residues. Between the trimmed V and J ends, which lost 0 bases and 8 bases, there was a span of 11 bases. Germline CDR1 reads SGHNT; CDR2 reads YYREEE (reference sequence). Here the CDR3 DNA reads TGTGCCAGCAGCTTGGAGGGCAGAGCCGAAAAACTGTTTTTT. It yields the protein CASSLEGRAEKLFF. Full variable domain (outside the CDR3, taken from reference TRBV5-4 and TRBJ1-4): ETGVTQSPTHLIKTRGQQVTLRCSSQSGHNTVSWYQQALGQGPQFIFQYYREEENGRGNFPPRFSGLQFPNYSSELNVNALELDDSALYLCASSLEGRAEKLFFGSGTQLSVL.

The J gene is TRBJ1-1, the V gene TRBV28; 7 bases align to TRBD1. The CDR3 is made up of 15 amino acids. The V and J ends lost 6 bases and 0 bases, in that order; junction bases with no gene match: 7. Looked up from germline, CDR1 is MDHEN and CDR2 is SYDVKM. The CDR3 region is CASRREGALNTEAFF. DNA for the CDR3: TGTGCCAGCAGGCGAGAGGGGGCCCTGAACACTGAAGCTTTCTTT. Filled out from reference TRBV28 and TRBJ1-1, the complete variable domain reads DVKVTQSSRYLVKRTGEKVFLECVQDMDHENMFWYRQDPGLGLRLIYFSYDVKMKEKGDIPEGYSVSREKKERFSLILESASTNQTSMYLCASRREGALNTEAFFGQGTRLTVV.

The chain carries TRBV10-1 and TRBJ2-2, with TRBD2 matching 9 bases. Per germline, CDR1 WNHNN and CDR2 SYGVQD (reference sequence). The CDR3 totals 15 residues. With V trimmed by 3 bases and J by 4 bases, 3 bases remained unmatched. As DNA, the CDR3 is TGCGCCAGCAGTGACCAGCGGGAGGCCACCGGGGAGCTGTTTTTT. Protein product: CASSDQREATGELFF.

The DNA for the CDR3 is TGTGCCAGCAGTTCCCCGACACGCCGCACAGATACGCAGTATTTT. Protein product: CASSSPTRRTDTQYF. The rearrangement links TRBV6-5 to TRBJ2-3; the D is unclear. The CDR3 runs to 15 residues. Germline CDR1 and CDR2: MNHEY and SVGAGI. Trimming took 4 bases from V and 1 from J, leaving 12 bases between them.

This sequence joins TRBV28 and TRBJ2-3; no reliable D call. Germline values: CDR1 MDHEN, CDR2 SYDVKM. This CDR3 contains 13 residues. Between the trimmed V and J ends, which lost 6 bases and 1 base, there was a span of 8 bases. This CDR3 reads CASRSVGTDTQYF. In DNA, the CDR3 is TGTGCCAGCAGGTCGGTGGGCACAGATACGCAGTATTTT. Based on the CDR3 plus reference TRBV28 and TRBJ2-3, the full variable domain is DVKVTQSSRYLVKRTGEKVFLECVQDMDHENMFWYRQDPGLGLRLIYFSYDVKMKEKGDIPEGYSVSREKKERFSLILESASTNQTSMYLCASRSVGTDTQYFGPGTRLTVL.

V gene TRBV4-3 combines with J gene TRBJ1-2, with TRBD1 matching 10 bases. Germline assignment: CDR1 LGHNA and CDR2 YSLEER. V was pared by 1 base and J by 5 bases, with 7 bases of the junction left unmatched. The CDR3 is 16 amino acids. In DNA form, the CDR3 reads TGCGCCAGCAGCCAAGGAGGGGGGACAGGGGAATATGGCTACACCTTC. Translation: CASSQGGGTGEYGYTF.

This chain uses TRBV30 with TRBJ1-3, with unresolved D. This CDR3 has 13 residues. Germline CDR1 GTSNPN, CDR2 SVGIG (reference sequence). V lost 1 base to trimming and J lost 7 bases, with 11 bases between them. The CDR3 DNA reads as TGTGCCTGGAGTGCGATGGATGGGAACACCATATATTTT. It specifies CAWSAMDGNTIYF.

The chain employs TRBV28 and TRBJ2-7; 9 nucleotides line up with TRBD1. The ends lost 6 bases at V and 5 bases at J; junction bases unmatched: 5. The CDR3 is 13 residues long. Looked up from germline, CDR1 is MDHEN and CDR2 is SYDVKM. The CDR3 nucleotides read TGTGCCAGCAGCACAGGGGGCCGGGACGAGCAGTACTTC. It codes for CASSTGGRDEQYF.

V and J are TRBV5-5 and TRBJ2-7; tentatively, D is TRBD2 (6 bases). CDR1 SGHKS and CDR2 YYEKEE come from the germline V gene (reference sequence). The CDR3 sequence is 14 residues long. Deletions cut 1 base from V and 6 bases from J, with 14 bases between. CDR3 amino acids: CASSLWGERVEQYF. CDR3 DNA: TGTGCCAGCAGCTTGTGGGGGGAAAGGGTCGAGCAGTACTTC.

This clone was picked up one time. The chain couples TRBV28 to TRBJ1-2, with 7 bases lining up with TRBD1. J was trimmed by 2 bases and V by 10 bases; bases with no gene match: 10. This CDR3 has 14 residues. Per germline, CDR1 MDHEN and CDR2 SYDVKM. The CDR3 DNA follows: TGTGCCACCTATTCCGGCAGGGGGAACTATGGCTACACCTTC. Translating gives CATYSGRGNYGYTF.

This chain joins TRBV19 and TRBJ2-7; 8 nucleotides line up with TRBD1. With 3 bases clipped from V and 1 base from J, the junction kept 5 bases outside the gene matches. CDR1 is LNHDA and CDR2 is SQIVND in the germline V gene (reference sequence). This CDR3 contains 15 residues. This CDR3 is CASSMNRGRSYEQYF. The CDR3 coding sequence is TGTGCCAGTAGTATGAACAGGGGGAGGTCCTACGAGCAGTACTTC.

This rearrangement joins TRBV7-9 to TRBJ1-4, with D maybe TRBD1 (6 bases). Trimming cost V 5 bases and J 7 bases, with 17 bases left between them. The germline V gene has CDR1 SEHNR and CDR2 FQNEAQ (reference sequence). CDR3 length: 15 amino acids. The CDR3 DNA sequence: TGTGCCAGCAGCCAGGGGAGGGATGATGGTGAAAAACTGTTTTTT. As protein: CASSQGRDDGEKLFF.

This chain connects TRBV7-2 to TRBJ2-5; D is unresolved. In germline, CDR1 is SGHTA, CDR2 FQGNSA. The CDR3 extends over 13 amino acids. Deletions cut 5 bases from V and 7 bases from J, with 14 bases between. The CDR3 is CASSASPAGTQYF. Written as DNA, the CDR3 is TGTGCCAGCAGCGCTTCTCCGGCAGGGACCCAGTACTTC.

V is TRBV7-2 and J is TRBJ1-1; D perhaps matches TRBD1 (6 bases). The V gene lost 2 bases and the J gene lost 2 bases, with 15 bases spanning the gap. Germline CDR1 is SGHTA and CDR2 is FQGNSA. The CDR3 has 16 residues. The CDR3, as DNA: TGTGCCAGCAGCTTACATTCTCGACAGGTAAACACTGAAGCTTTCTTT. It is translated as CASSLHSRQVNTEAFF.

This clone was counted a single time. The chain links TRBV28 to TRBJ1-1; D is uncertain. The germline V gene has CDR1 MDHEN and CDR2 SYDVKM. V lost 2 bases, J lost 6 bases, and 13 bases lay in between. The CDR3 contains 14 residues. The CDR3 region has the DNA TGTGCCAGCAGTTTAACTAGGGTATCAGCTGAAGCTTTCTTT. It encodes CASSLTRVSAEAFF.

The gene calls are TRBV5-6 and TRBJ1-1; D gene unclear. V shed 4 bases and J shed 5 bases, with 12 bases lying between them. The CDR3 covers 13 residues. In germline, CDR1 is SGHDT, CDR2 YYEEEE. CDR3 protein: CASSRSRGTEAFF. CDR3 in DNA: TGTGCCAGCAGCCGAAGCCGGGGAACTGAAGCTTTCTTT.

DNA of the CDR3: TGTGCCAGCAGTTTCCCCGCCGGGGTTAAAGCCCGCTACACCTTC. Translation: CASSFPAGVKARYTF. The chain has TRBV28 and TRBJ1-2; unclear D gene. The V and J ends lost 3 bases and 9 bases respectively, with 20 bases between them. CDR3 size: 15 residues. Germline V gives CDR1 MDHEN, CDR2 SYDVKM.

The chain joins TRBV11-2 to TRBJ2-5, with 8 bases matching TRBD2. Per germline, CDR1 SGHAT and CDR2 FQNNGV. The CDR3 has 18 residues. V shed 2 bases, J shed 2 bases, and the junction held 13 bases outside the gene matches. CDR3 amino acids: CASSLKGRSGSYQETQYF. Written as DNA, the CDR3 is TGTGCCAGCAGCTTAAAAGGTCGAAGCGGGAGTTATCAAGAGACCCAGTACTTC.

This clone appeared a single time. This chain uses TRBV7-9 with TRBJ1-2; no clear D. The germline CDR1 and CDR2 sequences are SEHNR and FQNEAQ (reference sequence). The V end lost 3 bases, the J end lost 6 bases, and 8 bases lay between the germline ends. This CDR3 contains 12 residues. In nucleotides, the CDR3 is TGTGCCAGCAGCTTTCCCGGGGATGGCTACACCTTC. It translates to CASSFPGDGYTF. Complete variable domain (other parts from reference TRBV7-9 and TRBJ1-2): DTGVSQNPRHKITKRGQNVTFRCDPISEHNRLYWYRQTLGQGPEFLTYFQNEAQLEKSRLLSDRFSAERPKGSFSTLEIQRTEQGDSAMYLCASSFPGDGYTFGSGTRLTVV.

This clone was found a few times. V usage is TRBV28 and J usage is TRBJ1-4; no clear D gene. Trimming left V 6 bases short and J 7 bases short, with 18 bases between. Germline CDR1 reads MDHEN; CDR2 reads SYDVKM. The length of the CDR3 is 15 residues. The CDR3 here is CASRSYSGWIEKLFF. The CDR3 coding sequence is TGTGCCAGCAGATCGTATTCGGGGTGGATTGAAAAACTGTTTTTT. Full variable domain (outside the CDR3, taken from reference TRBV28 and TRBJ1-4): DVKVTQSSRYLVKRTGEKVFLECVQDMDHENMFWYRQDPGLGLRLIYFSYDVKMKEKGDIPEGYSVSREKKERFSLILESASTNQTSMYLCASRSYSGWIEKLFFGSGTQLSVL.

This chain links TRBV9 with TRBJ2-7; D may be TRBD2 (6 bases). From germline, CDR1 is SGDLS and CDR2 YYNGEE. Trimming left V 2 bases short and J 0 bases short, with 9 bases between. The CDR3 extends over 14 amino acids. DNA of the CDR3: TGTGCCAGCAGCGTGGGCGGGGTCTCCTACGAGCAGTACTTC. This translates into CASSVGGVSYEQYF.

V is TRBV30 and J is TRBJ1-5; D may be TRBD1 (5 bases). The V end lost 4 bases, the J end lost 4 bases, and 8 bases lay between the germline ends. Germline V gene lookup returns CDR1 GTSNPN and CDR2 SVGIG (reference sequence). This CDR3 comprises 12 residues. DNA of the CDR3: TGTGCCTGGACTACAGGTAATCAGCCCCAGCATTTT. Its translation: CAWTTGNQPQHF.

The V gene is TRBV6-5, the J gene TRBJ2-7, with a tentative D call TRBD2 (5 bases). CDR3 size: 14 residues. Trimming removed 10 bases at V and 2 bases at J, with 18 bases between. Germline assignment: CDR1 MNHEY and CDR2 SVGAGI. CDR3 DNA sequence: TGTGCCACCAGACGACGGAGGACCCCCTACGAGCAGTACTTC. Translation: CATRRRRTPYEQYF.

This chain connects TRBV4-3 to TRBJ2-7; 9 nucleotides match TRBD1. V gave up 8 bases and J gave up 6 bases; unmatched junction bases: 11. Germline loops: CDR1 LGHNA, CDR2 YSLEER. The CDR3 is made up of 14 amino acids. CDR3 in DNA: TGCGCCAGCGGGATGGACAGGGGAACCTCCGAGCAGTACTTC. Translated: CASGMDRGTSEQYF.

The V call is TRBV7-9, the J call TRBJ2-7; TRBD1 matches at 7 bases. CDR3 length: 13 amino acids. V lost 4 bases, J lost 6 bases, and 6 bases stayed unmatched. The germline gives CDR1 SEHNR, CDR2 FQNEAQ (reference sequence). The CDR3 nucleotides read TGTGCCAGCAGCTGGGGACAGTCGGTCGAGCAGTACTTC. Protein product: CASSWGQSVEQYF. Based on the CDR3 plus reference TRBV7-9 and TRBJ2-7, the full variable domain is DTGVSQNPRHKITKRGQNVTFRCDPISEHNRLYWYRQTLGQGPEFLTYFQNEAQLEKSRLLSDRFSAERPKGSFSTLEIQRTEQGDSAMYLCASSWGQSVEQYFGPGTRLTVT.

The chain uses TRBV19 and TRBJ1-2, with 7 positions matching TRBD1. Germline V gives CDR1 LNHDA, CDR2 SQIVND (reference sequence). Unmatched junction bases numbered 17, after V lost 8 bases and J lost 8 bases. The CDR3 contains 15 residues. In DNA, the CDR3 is TGTGCCAGTTGCATCACCAGGGGGAAAGTTTGGGGCTACACCTTC. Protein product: CASCITRGKVWGYTF. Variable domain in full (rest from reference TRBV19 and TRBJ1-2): DGGITQSPKYLFRKEGQNVTLSCEQNLNHDAMYWYRQDPGQGLRLIYYSQIVNDFQKGDIAEGYSVSREKKESFPLTVTSAQKNPTAFYLCASCITRGKVWGYTFGSGTRLTVV.

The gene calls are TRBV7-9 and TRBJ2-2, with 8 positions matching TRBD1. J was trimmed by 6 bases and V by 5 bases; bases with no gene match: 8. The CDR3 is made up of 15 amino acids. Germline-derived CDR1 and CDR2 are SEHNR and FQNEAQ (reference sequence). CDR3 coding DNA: TGTGCCAGCAGCCCACCGGACAGGGAGGCCGGGGAGCTGTTTTTT. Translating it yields CASSPPDREAGELFF.

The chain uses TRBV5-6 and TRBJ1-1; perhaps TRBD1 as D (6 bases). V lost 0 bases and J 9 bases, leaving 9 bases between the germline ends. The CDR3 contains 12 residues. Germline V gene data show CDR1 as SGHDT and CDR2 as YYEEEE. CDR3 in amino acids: CASSLVGGQAFF. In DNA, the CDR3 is TGTGCCAGCAGCTTGGTTGGGGGGCAAGCTTTCTTT.